The following is a TCR beta chain sequence with its context. Its antigen is not known. CDR3 length: 14 residues. Germline CDR1 DFQATT, CDR2 SNEGSKA (reference sequence). V was clipped by 5 bases and J by 6 bases, with 17 bases between them. This sample was included in a study of T cell repertoires in cytomegalovirus infection. Study summary: In the study, CMV epitopes included recently identified HLA-C-restricted and well-studied HLA-B-restricted ones. Public TCR beta signatures provided an indication of both CMV infection and a matching HLA type. Study-wide results and limits: HLA-C-restricted CMV-specific TCR beta clonotypes were dominant in the ex vivo response. Cumulated frequencies of public TCR beta families served to identify carriers of CMV plus the relevant HLA.

TCRdb processed the reads anew with MiXCR; each CDR3 protein has one entry. The top ten clones hold about 18% of a sample with about 740,000 distinct CDR3 sequences, approximately 33% of them seen once. The sequences come from cultured PBMCs, collected from culture after CMV antigen stimulation. The TCR originated in a human donor in good health (CMV status not recorded). Some clones in this sample may be carry-over from other donors' samples. The V gene is TRBV20-1, the J gene TRBJ1-5; a possible D gene is TRBD1 (6 bases). The CDR3 bases are TGCAGTGCTCAATCAGGGGAAGGGTCTCAGCCCCAGCATTTT. It yields the protein CSAQSGEGSQPQHF.